This T cell receptor (beta chain) was profiled in a study of blood T cell repertoires in COVID-19. Study as a whole: PBMCs, B-cell-depleted T cells, or T cells provided the cDNA or gDNA that made up the material.

The J segment lost 14 bases and the V segment lost 1 base, leaving 9 bases of the junction unmatched. This CDR3 is built from 13 residues. Germline V gene sequence: CDR1 SGHTA, CDR2 FQGNSA. Profiling relied on immunoSEQ multiplex PCR, and the TCRdb table lists in-frame clones only, not all of them. In the table there are 150,000 to 200,000 clones, roughly 85% of which are singletons. This chain joins TRBV7-2 and TRBJ1-1, with 8 positions matching TRBD1. Sequenced: peripheral blood. The origin of this receptor is a human donor in a cohort sampled during active COVID-19. The CDR3 sequence: CASSLETGVSVFF. The DNA for the CDR3 is TGTGCCAGCAGCTTAGAGACAGGGGTGAGTGTCTTCTTT.